What follows are 29 T cell receptor beta chains derived from one specimen sequenced in a study of beta chain features in type 1 diabetes. The isolated RNA, all of it, was reverse transcribed, so expressed TCRB transcripts were what got sequenced. Sequenced by immunoSEQ multiplex PCR; TCRdb stores in-frame clones only, minus some. This sample has 300,000 to 350,000 clones, with 14% found just once. Sequencing used central memory CD4+ T cells from blood. Receptors were obtained from a man aged 30 to 45 in good health.

Only a few counts were recorded for this clone. This rearrangement joins TRBV6-6 to TRBJ1-1; D not certain. The CDR3 loop spans 14 amino acids. Germline-derived CDR1 and CDR2 are MNHNY and SVGAGI (reference sequence). V lost 7 bases and J 1 base, leaving 13 bases between the germline ends. The CDR3 sequence is CASTVEYRNTEAFF. DNA for the CDR3: TGTGCCAGCACGGTGGAATACCGGAACACTGAAGCTTTCTTT.

A few counts support this clone. At one end, the junction sequence differs from germline, possibly due to a read error. The chain uses TRBV7-2 and TRBJ2-3, with TRBD2 matching 9 bases. From germline, CDR1 is SGHTA and CDR2 FQGNSA. CDR3 length: 12 amino acids. CDR3 sequence reads: CASSLEGGGANF. CDR3 sequence (DNA): TGTGCCAGCAGCTTAGAGGGCGGGGGGGCGAATTTT.

The sample holds a few counts of this clone. V gene TRBV11-2 combines with J gene TRBJ2-7; D is uncertain. The V end was cut by 5 bases, the J end by 1 base, with 3 bases between. Per germline, CDR1 SGHAT and CDR2 FQNNGV. The CDR3 contains 11 residues. The CDR3 coding sequence is TGTGCCAGCAGCCCTTCCTACGAGCAGTACTTC. Protein product: CASSPSYEQYF.

V is TRBV29-1 and J is TRBJ2-5; 8 nucleotides match TRBD1. After removal of 6 bases from V and 5 bases from J, the junction contained 5 bases not matched to a gene. The CDR3 has 12 amino acids. The germline CDR1 and CDR2 sequences are SQVTM and ANQGSEA. The DNA of the CDR3 is TGCAGCGTAAGACAGGGGATTGAGACCCAGTACTTC. This encodes CSVRQGIETQYF.

This clone was counted only a few times. The V gene is TRBV6-5, the J gene TRBJ2-1; D may be TRBD1 (5 bases). This CDR3 comprises 13 residues. V was trimmed by 7 bases and J by 4 bases, leaving 11 bases between them. The germline V gene has CDR1 MNHEY and CDR2 SVGAGI. The CDR3 nucleotides read TGTGCCAGCAAAAAGGGGAAATACAATGAGCAGTTCTTC. This gives the protein CASKKGKYNEQFF.

This chain connects TRBV27 to TRBJ2-3, with unresolved D. Per the germline V gene, CDR1 is MNHEY and CDR2 is SMNVEV (reference sequence). The CDR3 length is 11 residues. Between the trimmed V and J ends, which lost 10 bases and 3 bases, there was a span of 8 bases. CDR3 protein: CANPPTDTQYF. The DNA for the CDR3 is TGTGCCAACCCCCCTACAGATACGCAGTATTTT.

This clone was found a few times. The rearrangement links TRBV4-3 to TRBJ1-3; D not resolved. V was pared by 1 base and J by 0 bases, with 16 bases between. The CDR3 length is 18 residues. The V gene's germline CDR1 is LGHNA and CDR2 YSLEER. This chain's CDR3 is CASSQVTGFHRSGNTIYF. The CDR3 bases are TGCGCCAGCAGCCAAGTGACCGGTTTCCACCGCTCTGGAAACACCATATATTTT.

V gene TRBV18 combines with J gene TRBJ1-1; tentative D call: TRBD1 (5 bases). The germline V gene encodes CDR1 KGHSH and CDR2 LQKENI. The CDR3 sequence is 15 residues long. Trimming pared 1 base from V and 2 bases from J, leaving 11 bases between. The DNA for the CDR3 is TGTGCCAGCTCACCACGTGCAGGGCAAAACACTGAAGCTTTCTTT. Amino acids: CASSPRAGQNTEAFF.

This clone was observed at least ten times. In DNA, the CDR3 is TGTGCCAGCCGGACGGCGGGACAGGGGGCTTGGGAGCAGTACGTC. Translating it yields CASRTAGQGAWEQYV. This chain uses TRBV28 with TRBJ2-7, with 12 bases aligning to TRBD1. The V segment lost 8 bases and the J segment 7 bases; nucleotides outside the gene matches: 12. CDR1 is MDHEN and CDR2 is SYDVKM in the germline V gene. The CDR3 totals 15 residues.

This sequence joins TRBV19 and TRBJ2-5, with 9 bases fitting TRBD2. This CDR3 comprises 11 residues. CDR1 is LNHDA and CDR2 is SQIVND in the germline V gene (reference sequence). Trimming cost V 5 bases and J 9 bases; bases outside gene matches: 1. The DNA of the CDR3 is TGTGCCAGTAGTGTAGCGGGAGCCCAGTACTTC. Residues: CASSVAGAQYF.

This clone was recorded a few times. This sequence joins TRBV6-5 and TRBJ2-1; no definite D call. V was cut by 0 bases and J by 8 bases, with 14 bases left in between. This CDR3 has 15 amino acids. Germline values: CDR1 MNHEY, CDR2 SVGAGI. The CDR3 nucleotides are TGTGCCAGCAGTTACTCAAGAGGTAGGGTGGATGAGCAGTTCTTC. This codes for CASSYSRGRVDEQFF.

V gene TRBV7-9 combines with J gene TRBJ2-1, with 11 nucleotides matching TRBD2. The CDR3 sequence is 17 residues long. Germline CDR1 reads SEHNR; CDR2 reads FQNEAQ (reference sequence). V dropped 5 bases and J dropped 10; count of bases not matched to a gene: 16. The CDR3 sequence is CASSPMMLAGGLREQFF. CDR3 nucleotides: TGTGCCAGCAGCCCGATGATGCTAGCGGGGGGATTACGAGAGCAGTTCTTC.

The rearrangement joins TRBV5-4 to TRBJ2-7; the D gene could be TRBD1 or TRBD2 (5 bases each). The CDR3 runs to 14 residues. With 5 bases removed from V and 0 bases from J, the gap between germline ends came to 12 bases. The V gene's germline CDR1 is SGHNT and CDR2 YYREEE (reference sequence). DNA for the CDR3: TGTGCCAGCAGGGTCTTCGGGGCCTCCTACGAGCAGTACTTC. As protein: CASRVFGASYEQYF. Variable domain in full (rest from reference TRBV5-4 and TRBJ2-7): ETGVTQSPTHLIKTRGQQVTLRCSSQSGHNTVSWYQQALGQGPQFIFQYYREEENGRGNFPPRFSGLQFPNYSSELNVNALELDDSALYLCASRVFGASYEQYFGPGTRLTVT.

The gene calls are TRBV10-3 and TRBJ1-1, with TRBD1 identical over 7 bases. The germline CDR1 and CDR2 sequences are ENHRY and SYGVKD. This CDR3 contains 11 residues. V lost 4 bases and J lost 7; bases outside the gene matches: 0. The CDR3: CAISGTGEAFF. The DNA for the CDR3 is TGTGCCATCAGTGGGACAGGTGAAGCTTTCTTT.

This clone has only a few counts. The chain uses TRBV30 and TRBJ1-2; a weak D match, TRBD1 (6 bases). Trimming took 2 bases from V and 3 from J, leaving 10 bases between them. CDR1 GTSNPN and CDR2 SVGIG come from the germline V gene (reference sequence). This CDR3 region has 13 residues. In DNA form, the CDR3 reads TGTGCCTGGAGTAACAACAGGGACTATGGCTACACCTTC. This codes for CAWSNNRDYGYTF. Full variable domain (outside the CDR3, taken from reference TRBV30 and TRBJ1-2): SQTIHQWPATLVQPVGSPLSLECTVEGTSNPNLYWYRQAAGRGLQLLFYSVGIGQISSEVPQNLSASRPQDRQFILSSKKLLLSDSGFYLCAWSNNRDYGYTFGSGTRLTVV.

This clone has a handful of counts. The chain combines TRBV18 with TRBJ1-5; a possible D gene is TRBD1 (5 bases). Germline V gene lookup returns CDR1 KGHSH and CDR2 LQKENI. The CDR3 is 15 amino acids. V lost 6 bases and J 6 bases, leaving 18 bases between the germline ends. This CDR3 reads CASSPMGIRGQPQHF. The CDR3 DNA sequence: TGTGCCAGCTCCCCAATGGGTATAAGGGGTCAGCCCCAGCATTTT.

Points on this clone: The germline gene is not matched at one end of the junction; a read error may be the cause. The chain links TRBV7-7 to TRBJ2-1; maybe TRBD2 (6 bases). This CDR3 has 13 amino acids. Germline V gives CDR1 SSHAT, CDR2 FNYEAQ (reference sequence). CDR3 sequence reads: CASSWGVGTEQFF. The CDR3 coding sequence is TGTGCTAGCAGCTGGGGGGTGGGAACTGAGCAGTTCTTC.

In its sample, this clone was seen a few times. The V call is TRBV7-9, the J call TRBJ2-7, with 10 bases fitting TRBD2. Germline assignment: CDR1 SEHNR and CDR2 FQNEAQ (reference sequence). This CDR3 region has 14 residues. The V segment lost 1 base and the J segment 12 bases; nucleotides outside the gene matches: 9. CDR3 DNA: TGTGCCAGCAGCTTAGATGGTAGCGGGGGGCTACCGTACTTC. Amino acids: CASSLDGSGGLPYF.

The gene calls are TRBV13 and TRBJ1-6, with D maybe TRBD1 (6 bases). The germline V and J ends were trimmed by 4 bases and 2 bases, with 18 bases remaining between them. The V gene's germline CDR1 is PRHDT and CDR2 FYEKMQ (reference sequence). This CDR3 contains 18 residues. CDR3 DNA sequence: TGTGCCAGCAGCTGGGCCGGACAGCGAAACACCTATAATTCACCCCTCCACTTT. It encodes CASSWAGQRNTYNSPLHF.

This clone was observed a few times. V is TRBV19 and J is TRBJ1-5; the D is unclear. The CDR3 totals 14 residues. Germline assignment: CDR1 LNHDA and CDR2 SQIVND (reference sequence). The V end was cut by 5 bases, the J end by 4 bases, with 12 bases between. The CDR3 DNA sequence: TGTGCCAGTAGTGCCTTACGTGGAAATCAGCCCCAGCATTTT. It translates to CASSALRGNQPQHF.

The rearrangement joins TRBV11-2 to TRBJ1-2, with 7 bases that match TRBD1. V gave up 0 bases and J gave up 5 bases; unmatched junction bases: 9. The CDR3 is 16 residues long. The germline gives CDR1 SGHAT, CDR2 FQNNGV. The CDR3: CASSLDPSGTEYGYTF. CDR3 sequence (DNA): TGTGCCAGCAGCTTAGATCCCTCCGGGACAGAGTATGGCTACACCTTC.

This clone was detected many times. The chain has TRBV2 and TRBJ2-2; TRBD2 might be the D (5 bases). V was cut by 4 bases and J by 2 bases, with 17 bases left in between. CDR1 is SNHLY and CDR2 is FYNNEI in the germline V gene. The CDR3 has 17 amino acids. CDR3 loop: CASSAPRQGRNTGELFF. The CDR3 DNA follows: TGTGCCAGCAGTGCTCCAAGACAAGGGAGAAACACCGGGGAGCTGTTTTTT.

This clone was seen ten or more times. The chain recombines TRBV10-3 with TRBJ2-5; possibly TRBD1 or TRBD2 for D (5 bases each). Germline CDR1 ENHRY, CDR2 SYGVKD. This CDR3 comprises 15 residues. V was cut by 2 bases and J by 5 bases, with 15 bases left in between. The CDR3 DNA follows: TGTGCCATCAGTGAGGGTCAAGGGACGGGGGAGACCCAGTACTTC. Encoded protein: CAISEGQGTGETQYF.

The J gene is TRBJ2-3, the V gene TRBV9, with 7 bases identical to TRBD2. Trimming at V came to 0 bases and at J to 3 bases, leaving 4 bases not matched to a gene. The germline CDR1 and CDR2 sequences are SGDLS and YYNGEE. This CDR3 is 15 amino acids long. CDR3 coding DNA: TGTGCCAGCAGCGTAGACAGCGGGAAAACAGATACGCAGTATTTT. Protein product: CASSVDSGKTDTQYF.

This chain links TRBV9 with TRBJ2-5; possible D gene TRBD1, 5 bases. Trimming cost V 4 bases and J 1 base, with 11 bases left between them. The CDR3 is 14 residues long. The germline V gene encodes CDR1 SGDLS and CDR2 YYNGEE. CDR3 in amino acids: CASSRAQVQETQYF. The DNA of the CDR3 is TGTGCCAGCAGCCGCGCACAGGTCCAAGAGACCCAGTACTTC.

V gene TRBV4-1 combines with J gene TRBJ2-1, with D unresolved. CDR1 is MGHRA, CDR2 YSYEKL, per germline. The CDR3 extends over 11 amino acids. V lost 2 bases and J 13 bases, leaving 9 bases between the germline ends. The CDR3 is CASSQWESQFF. The CDR3, as DNA: TGCGCCAGCAGCCAATGGGAATCTCAGTTCTTC.

The chain joins TRBV6-6 to TRBJ1-2; a possible D gene is TRBD1 (6 bases). Germline V gene sequence: CDR1 MNHNY, CDR2 SVGAGI (reference sequence). Trimming pared 5 bases from V and 4 bases from J, leaving 17 bases between. The CDR3 spans 15 residues. The CDR3 coding sequence is TGTGCCAGCAGTCGGGGATCCACAGGGACCTATGGCTACACCTTC. This translates into CASSRGSTGTYGYTF.

This clone was detected only a few times. V gene TRBV5-1 combines with J gene TRBJ1-5; the match to TRBD1 covers 7 bases. The germline CDR1 and CDR2 sequences are SGHRS and YFSETQ. The CDR3 loop spans 15 amino acids. With V trimmed by 4 bases and J by 4 bases, 8 bases remained unmatched. CDR3 region: CASSPTGFGNQPQHF. In DNA, the CDR3 is TGCGCCAGCAGCCCGACAGGGTTCGGGAATCAGCCCCAGCATTTT.

This clone was observed a handful of times. CDR3 bases: TGCAGCGTTGAGGTATTGGGCATCGGTACTGAAGCTTTCTTT. This gives the protein CSVEVLGIGTEAFF. V and J are TRBV29-1 and TRBJ1-1; D is uncertain. The germline gives CDR1 SQVTM, CDR2 ANQGSEA. V lost 3 bases and J 5 bases, leaving 16 bases between the germline ends. The CDR3 contains 14 residues. The entire variable domain, with the rest obtained from reference TRBV29-1 and TRBJ1-1, is as follows: SAVISQKPSRDICQRGTSLTIQCQVDSQVTMMFWYRQQPGQSLTLIATANQGSEATYESGFVIDKFPISRPNLTFSTLTVSNMSPEDSSIYLCSVEVLGIGTEAFFGQGTRLTVV.